One and the same sample provided the 13 T cell receptor beta chains below, sequenced in a study of blood T cell repertoires in COVID-19. Generated by immunoSEQ multiplex PCR, the TCRdb table keeps only in-frame clones and is missing some. The sample has about 44,000 clones; around 82% are singletons. Source material: peripheral blood. The receptors come from a woman aged 70-85 years with acute or convalescent COVID-19.

V is TRBV5-6 and J is TRBJ1-5; the match to TRBD1 covers 8 bases. The CDR3 length is 14 residues. Germline V lookup: CDR1 SGHDT, CDR2 YYEEEE. V trimming: 4 bases; J trimming: 3 bases; junction bases outside the gene matches: 3. The CDR3 DNA is TGTGCCAGCAGCCGGACAGGGATCAATCAGCCCCAGCATTTT. It translates to CASSRTGINQPQHF.

J is TRBJ2-1 and V is TRBV19, with 7 bases that match TRBD1. The CDR3 has 15 residues. Germline V gene sequence: CDR1 LNHDA, CDR2 SQIVND (reference sequence). V dropped 2 bases and J dropped 4; count of bases not matched to a gene: 5. CDR3: CASSIITGVYNEQFF. The CDR3 region has the DNA TGTGCCAGTAGTATAATTACAGGGGTATACAATGAGCAGTTCTTC.

The genes are TRBV19 and TRBJ2-1; maybe TRBD2 (5 bases). The CDR3 sequence is 17 residues long. Germline V gene sequence: CDR1 LNHDA, CDR2 SQIVND (reference sequence). Trimming took 5 bases from V and 4 from J, leaving 21 bases between them. The CDR3 region is CASSRRPQLEDYNEQFF. In nucleotides, the CDR3 is TGTGCCAGTAGTCGACGTCCCCAACTAGAAGATTACAATGAGCAGTTCTTC.

This clone has just a few counts. The chain links TRBV7-9 to TRBJ1-6; 8 bases are a match to TRBD1. J gave up 8 bases and V 2 bases, and 5 bases lay outside the gene matches. CDR3 length: 15 residues. Looked up from germline, CDR1 is SEHNR and CDR2 is FQNEAQ (reference sequence). CDR3 sequence reads: CASSLRTGRDSPLHF. The CDR3 region has the DNA TGTGCCAGCAGCTTACGGACAGGGAGAGATTCACCCCTCCACTTT.

The rearrangement joins TRBV7-9 to TRBJ1-5, with D perhaps matching TRBD1 (6 bases). Trimming took 3 bases from V and 1 from J, leaving 7 bases between them. Germline V gene lookup returns CDR1 SEHNR and CDR2 FQNEAQ (reference sequence). This CDR3 comprises 14 residues. CDR3 sequence: CASSLTGSNQPQHF. In nucleotides, the CDR3 is TGTGCCAGCAGCTTGACAGGAAGCAATCAGCCCCAGCATTTT.

The chain joins TRBV6-6 to TRBJ2-2, with 9 bases that match TRBD2. The CDR3 has 16 residues. Germline CDR1 MNHNY, CDR2 SVGAGI (reference sequence). J lost 6 bases, V lost 2 bases, and 7 bases had no gene match. CDR3 nucleotide sequence: TGTGCCAGCAGTTACCCCGGGACTAGCCCGGCCGGGGAGCTGTTTTTT. Encoded protein: CASSYPGTSPAGELFF.

The genes are TRBV5-4 and TRBJ1-2, with TRBD1 identical over 7 bases. The J segment lost 3 bases and the V segment lost 3 bases, leaving 11 bases of the junction unmatched. CDR1 SGHNT and CDR2 YYREEE come from the germline V gene (reference sequence). The CDR3 consists of 16 residues. CDR3 coding DNA: TGTGCCAGCAGCTCGACAGGGTTCAGGTGGTACTATGGCTACACCTTC. This encodes CASSSTGFRWYYGYTF.

This clone has a handful of counts. The chain employs TRBV6-5 and TRBJ1-1, with a tentative D call TRBD1 (5 bases). Germline V gene sequence: CDR1 MNHEY, CDR2 SVGAGI. Deletions cut 2 bases from V and 4 bases from J, with 17 bases between. The CDR3 length is 16 residues. CDR3 amino acids: CASSYLRAGGRTEAFF. In DNA, the CDR3 is TGTGCCAGCAGTTACCTCAGGGCGGGGGGTCGCACTGAAGCTTTCTTT.

The gene calls are TRBV18 and TRBJ1-4; D is unresolved. The germline V and J ends were trimmed by 4 bases and 5 bases, with 14 bases remaining between them. The germline CDR1 and CDR2 sequences are KGHSH and LQKENI. The CDR3 spans 15 residues. The CDR3 region has the DNA TGTGCCAGCTCACTAGTCGGGAGATCGAATGAAAAACTGTTTTTT. It specifies CASSLVGRSNEKLFF. The variable domain in full, completed from reference TRBV18 and TRBJ1-4, reads NAGVMQNPRHLVRRRGQEARLRCSPMKGHSHVYWYRQLPEEGLKFMVYLQKENIIDESGMPKERFSAEFPKEGPSILRIQQVVRGDSAAYFCASSLVGRSNEKLFFGSGTQLSVL.

This rearrangement joins TRBV3-1 (or the pseudogene TRBV3-2) to TRBJ2-7; TRBD1 is a possible D gene (6 bases). Germline V gene lookup returns CDR1 LGHDT and CDR2 YNNKEL (reference sequence). The V end lost 4 bases, the J end lost 2 bases, and 12 bases lay between the germline ends. This CDR3 comprises 14 residues. The CDR3 loop is CASSLRQEAYEQYF. The CDR3 DNA follows: TGTGCCAGCAGCCTTCGACAGGAGGCCTACGAGCAGTACTTC.

This clone was seen a handful of times. The chain carries TRBV28 and TRBJ2-1; 16 nucleotides line up with TRBD2. From germline, CDR1 is MDHEN and CDR2 SYDVKM. V lost 6 bases to trimming and J lost 9 bases; unmatched junction nucleotides: 11. This CDR3 spans 17 amino acids. The DNA of the CDR3 is TGTGCCAGCAGCGGGACTAGCGGGAGGGTCCCCCCCCGTGAGCAGTTCTTC. Translation gives CASSGTSGRVPPREQFF.

The V and J genes are TRBV7-3 and TRBJ2-1; 7 bases match TRBD2. CDR3 size: 15 residues. Trimming removed 1 base from V and 6 bases from J; junction bases left unmatched: 6. Germline lookup yields CDR1 SGHTA and CDR2 FQGTGA. The CDR3 DNA follows: TGTGCCAGCAGCTTAATCGGGGGGTCTCTCAATGAGCAGTTCTTC. It codes for CASSLIGGSLNEQFF.

The chain employs TRBV7-6 and TRBJ2-2; 7 nucleotides line up with TRBD2. The CDR3 consists of 16 residues. V lost 1 base, J lost 5 bases, and 7 bases stayed unmatched. Germline CDR1 SGHVS, CDR2 FNYEAQ. CDR3 residues: CASSLGAGVGTGELFF. DNA for the CDR3: TGTGCCAGCAGCTTAGGGGCGGGAGTAGGGACCGGGGAGCTGTTTTTT.